The 24 T cell receptor beta chains below come from one sample, sequenced in a study of blood T cells in healthy people across ages (dated by TCRdb to about 2015). To prepare the library, 5' RACE was applied. Reads for this sample came from an Illumina HiSeq 2500. A second PCR of about 7 to 12 cycles was run with a J-beta primer mix and a sample-barcoded 5' primer. TCRdb trimmed the raw reads at Q25, called clones with MiXCR and kept productive beta chains. Under each unique CDR3 protein, matching rows form one entry showing the most common genes and DNA. In this sample the table shows 1.6 million or so distinct CDR3 sequences, around 35% of which occur a single time. The ten largest clones add up to approximately 11% of the sample. The specimen sequenced was blood. These receptors originate from a woman aged 25 to 39 in good health.

The sample holds a few counts of this clonotype. One end of the junction is discordant with germline, which a read error may explain. This chain joins TRBV9 and TRBJ2-3, with 9 bases identical to TRBD2. Germline V gene data show CDR1 as SGDLS and CDR2 as YYNGEE. The CDR3 runs 16 residues. The CDR3 loop is CASSVVGGGGTDTQYF. The CDR3 DNA sequence: TGTGCCAGCAGCGTAGTCGGCGGGGGGGGCACCGATACGCAGTATTTT.

V usage is TRBV11-2 and J usage is TRBJ2-3; no definite D call. Germline V gene sequence: CDR1 SGHAT, CDR2 FQNNGV. CDR3 size: 10 residues. V was pared by 2 bases and J by 10 bases, with 4 bases between. The CDR3 here is CASSLSSQYF. As DNA, the CDR3 is TGTGCCAGCAGCTTATCCTCGCAGTATTTT. Combining the CDR3 with reference TRBV11-2 and TRBJ2-3 gives the whole variable domain EAGVAQSPRYKIIEKRQSVAFWCNPISGHATLYWYQQILGQGPKLLIQFQNNGVVDDSQLPKDRFSAERLKGVDSTLKIQPAKLEDSAVYLCASSLSSQYFGPGTRLTVL.

The chain employs TRBV6-1 and TRBJ1-1, with unresolved D. Deletions cut 6 bases from V and 1 base from J, with 9 bases between. The CDR3 totals 13 residues. CDR1 MNHNS and CDR2 SASEGT come from the germline V gene. CDR3 in amino acids: CASRVSRNTEAFF. CDR3 DNA sequence: TGTGCCAGCAGGGTTAGTAGGAACACTGAAGCTTTCTTT.

The rearrangement links TRBV4-1 to TRBJ1-5; 8 bases are shared with TRBD1. Germline-derived CDR1 and CDR2 are MGHRA and YSYEKL. V gave up 4 bases and J gave up 1 base; unmatched junction bases: 6. This CDR3 is built from 16 residues. The chain's CDR3 is CASSRTGWESNQPQHF. For the CDR3, the DNA is TGCGCCAGCAGCCGGACAGGGTGGGAGAGCAATCAGCCCCAGCATTTT.

As for this clonotype: A read error may explain this, as a much larger clone is one base away. This chain connects TRBV29-1 to TRBJ2-3; 13 nucleotides match TRBD2. The J segment lost 2 bases and the V segment lost 1 base, leaving 6 bases of the junction unmatched. This CDR3 has 17 residues. Germline CDR1 is SQVTM and CDR2 is ANQGSEA. CDR3 residues: CSVEVTSGRVITDTQYF. DNA for the CDR3: TGCAGCGTTGAAGTAACTAGCGGGAGGGTAATCACAGATACGCAGTATTTT.

The chain is built from TRBV12-3 or TRBV12-4 and TRBJ2-1, with 11 positions matching TRBD2. The CDR3 contains 14 residues. V lost 9 bases and J lost 10; bases outside the gene matches: 11. The CDR3 nucleotides read TGTGCCAGTATGGCGACTAGCGGGGAGAAAGAGCAGTTCTTC. Protein product: CASMATSGEKEQFF.

This clonotype has only a few counts. The chain recombines TRBV12-3 or TRBV12-4 with TRBJ2-7; the D is unclear. The CDR3 sequence is 15 residues long. With 5 bases removed from V and 4 bases from J, the gap between germline ends came to 18 bases. CDR3 in amino acids: CASSPRSLGLYEQYF. Here the CDR3 DNA reads TGTGCCAGCAGTCCACGATCCCTGGGTCTTTACGAGCAGTACTTC.

The chain is built from TRBV11-2 and TRBJ2-7, with TRBD2 matching 11 bases. CDR1 SGHAT and CDR2 FQNNGV come from the germline V gene. The CDR3 contains 15 residues. Trimming removed 0 bases from V and 11 bases from J; junction bases left unmatched: 9. CDR3 in amino acids: CASSLEIAGGFLEYF. DNA of the CDR3: TGTGCCAGCAGCTTAGAGATAGCGGGGGGGTTTCTGGAGTACTTC.

This rearrangement joins TRBV27 to TRBJ1-1; a possible D gene is TRBD1 (5 bases). The CDR3 is 16 residues long. Germline CDR1 and CDR2: MNHEY and SMNVEV (reference sequence). The V end was cut by 2 bases, the J end by 5 bases, with 18 bases between. In DNA form, the CDR3 reads TGTGCCAGCAGTTTAACCAAAAGACAGAGGAAGACTGAAGCTTTCTTT. This codes for CASSLTKRQRKTEAFF.

This chain links TRBV24-1 with TRBJ2-2; no clear D gene. Trimming pared 0 bases from V and 3 bases from J, leaving 4 bases between. The germline CDR1 and CDR2 sequences are KGHDR and SFDVKD. The CDR3 runs to 14 residues. The CDR3 spells CATSDLGYTGELFF. In DNA form, the CDR3 reads TGTGCCACCAGTGATTTGGGCTACACCGGGGAGCTGTTTTTT.

The J gene is TRBJ2-3, the V gene TRBV6-6; D call uncertain. The CDR3 runs to 14 residues. The germline V and J ends were trimmed by 6 bases and 1 base, with 11 bases remaining between them. Per the germline V gene, CDR1 is MNHNY and CDR2 is SVGAGI (reference sequence). CDR3 sequence reads: CASRVSAGTDTQYF. Written as DNA, the CDR3 is TGTGCCAGCAGGGTCAGCGCAGGCACAGATACGCAGTATTTT.

This clonotype was picked up a small number of times. This chain uses TRBV6-6 with TRBJ2-3; 7 positions agree with TRBD2. This CDR3 is built from 15 residues. Germline V gene lookup returns CDR1 MNHNY and CDR2 SVGAGI (reference sequence). With 5 bases clipped from V and 5 bases from J, the junction kept 10 bases outside the gene matches. CDR3 sequence (DNA): TGTGCCAGCAGTCCACCTGGGGGGGTCGGAGATACGCAGTATTTT. Protein product: CASSPPGGVGDTQYF.

This clonotype was observed a few times. This chain uses TRBV4-1 with TRBJ2-1; D may correspond to TRBD1 or TRBD2 (6 bases each). Germline V gene sequence: CDR1 MGHRA, CDR2 YSYEKL. This CDR3 region has 16 residues. Deletions cut 5 bases from V and 8 bases from J, with 22 bases between. The CDR3 here is CASSSPGLLGGYEQFF. The CDR3 bases are TGCGCCAGCAGCTCGCCCGGACTTCTCGGGGGCTATGAGCAGTTCTTC.

There are a few counts of this clonotype. The rearrangement joins TRBV7-9 to TRBJ2-1; TRBD1 is a possible D gene (5 bases). Looked up from germline, CDR1 is SEHNR and CDR2 is FQNEAQ (reference sequence). The germline V and J ends were trimmed by 5 bases and 4 bases, with 24 bases remaining between them. The CDR3 consists of 18 residues. CDR3 nucleotide sequence: TGTGCCAGCAGCCCCGGGCGGTTAGGGGTGAGTTGGTACAATGAGCAGTTCTTC. Residues: CASSPGRLGVSWYNEQFF.

This clonotype was seen a handful of times. The V call is TRBV11-2, the J call TRBJ2-5; D call uncertain. This CDR3 spans 14 amino acids. Germline values: CDR1 SGHAT, CDR2 FQNNGV. V was shortened by 9 bases and J by 1 base, with 15 bases between the two germline ends. CDR3 DNA: TGTGCCAGTAGCAAGGACGGATTCCAAGAGACCCAGTACTTC. As protein: CASSKDGFQETQYF.

At least ten counts were recorded for this clonotype. The genes are TRBV29-1 and TRBJ2-1; D unresolved. Germline V gives CDR1 SQVTM, CDR2 ANQGSEA. There are 13 residues in the CDR3. V lost 2 bases and J lost 6, with 11 bases in between. CDR3 loop: CSVESAQPNEQFF. The CDR3, as DNA: TGCAGCGTTGAATCGGCTCAGCCCAATGAGCAGTTCTTC.

This chain links TRBV29-1 with TRBJ2-2; TRBD2 matches at 16 bases. The CDR3 sequence is 19 residues long. Germline-derived CDR1 and CDR2 are SQVTM and ANQGSEA. V shed 7 bases, J shed 0 bases, and the junction held 11 bases outside the gene matches. In DNA, the CDR3 is TGCAGCGCAGGGCTGGGGACTAGCGGGAGGGGATCGAACACCGGGGAGCTGTTTTTT. It encodes CSAGLGTSGRGSNTGELFF.

This clonotype appeared a single time. V is TRBV4-1 and J is TRBJ2-1; D unresolved. The CDR3 contains 15 residues. CDR1 and CDR2 (germline): MGHRA, YSYEKL. Trimming took 1 base from V and 4 from J, leaving 11 bases between them. The CDR3 here is CASSQGFAVYNEQFF. The CDR3 DNA reads as TGCGCCAGCAGCCAAGGGTTTGCGGTTTACAATGAGCAGTTCTTC.

The V and J genes are TRBV20-1 and TRBJ2-3; 9 nucleotides agree with TRBD2. Losses at the gene ends were 2 bases for V and 6 bases for J; bases not matched to a gene: 6. The CDR3 loop spans 14 amino acids. Germline V gene sequence: CDR1 DFQATT, CDR2 SNEGSKA (reference sequence). The CDR3 nucleotides read TGCAGTGCTAGACTAGCGGGAAAGGAGGATACGCAGTATTTT. Translated: CSARLAGKEDTQYF.

J is TRBJ2-1 and V is TRBV20-1; either TRBD1 or TRBD2 may fit D (5 bases each). CDR1 and CDR2 from the germline V gene are DFQATT and SNEGSKA (reference sequence). Between the trimmed V and J ends, which lost 0 bases and 5 bases, there was a span of 8 bases. The CDR3 consists of 13 residues. The CDR3 here is CSARESGHNEQFF. The CDR3 coding sequence is TGCAGTGCTAGAGAATCGGGGCACAATGAGCAGTTCTTC.

This clonotype was counted only a few times. The chain is built from TRBV20-1 and TRBJ2-1, with 8 bases matching TRBD2. Germline loops: CDR1 DFQATT, CDR2 SNEGSKA (reference sequence). The CDR3 is 16 residues long. J lost 9 bases, V lost 3 bases, and 16 bases had no gene match. CDR3 sequence reads: CSASLGSGSLFGEQFF. CDR3 coding DNA: TGCAGTGCTAGTCTAGGGAGCGGGAGTCTGTTCGGTGAGCAGTTCTTC.

CDR3 DNA sequence: TGTGCCAGCTCACCATCCAGGGGGGACATCTACGAGCAGTACTTC. It is translated as CASSPSRGDIYEQYF. The V call is TRBV18, the J call TRBJ2-7, with D perhaps matching TRBD1 (7 bases). V was shortened by 2 bases and J by 3 bases, with 14 bases between the two germline ends. The CDR3 has 15 amino acids. Germline-derived CDR1 and CDR2 are KGHSH and LQKENI.

The chain is built from TRBV12-3 or TRBV12-4 and TRBJ1-2; tentatively, D is TRBD1 (5 bases). Trimming stripped 6 bases from V and 5 bases from J, with 19 bases between. The CDR3 totals 15 residues. The CDR3 here is CASSPFRRGGYGYTF. In DNA form, the CDR3 reads TGTGCCAGCAGCCCATTCCGAAGGGGCGGGTATGGCTACACCTTC.

As DNA, the CDR3 is TGTGCCAGCAGTTTGAGGGACGGGGATCCCTACGAGCAGTACTTC. It encodes CASSLRDGDPYEQYF. This chain connects TRBV6-5 to TRBJ2-7; tentatively, D is TRBD1 or TRBD2 (5 bases each). V was cut by 4 bases and J by 2 bases, with 15 bases left in between. The CDR3 consists of 15 residues. Germline values: CDR1 MNHEY, CDR2 SVGAGI.